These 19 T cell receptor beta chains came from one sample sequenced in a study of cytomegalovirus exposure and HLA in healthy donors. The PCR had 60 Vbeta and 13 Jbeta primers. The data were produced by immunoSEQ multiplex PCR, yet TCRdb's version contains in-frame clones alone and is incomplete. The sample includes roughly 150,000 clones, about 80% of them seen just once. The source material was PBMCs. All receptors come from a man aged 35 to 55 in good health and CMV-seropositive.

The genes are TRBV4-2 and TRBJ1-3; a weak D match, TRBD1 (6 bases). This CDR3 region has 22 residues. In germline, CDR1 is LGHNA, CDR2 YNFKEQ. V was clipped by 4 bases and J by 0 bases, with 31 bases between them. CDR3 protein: CASSRSPRGGTGWSFSGNTIYF. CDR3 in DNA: TGTGCCAGCAGCCGATCCCCGCGAGGGGGTACTGGCTGGTCGTTCTCTGGAAACACCATATATTTT.

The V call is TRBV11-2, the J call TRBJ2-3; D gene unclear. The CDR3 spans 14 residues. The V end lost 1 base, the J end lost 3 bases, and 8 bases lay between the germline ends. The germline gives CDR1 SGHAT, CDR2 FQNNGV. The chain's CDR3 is CASSLVRETDTQYF. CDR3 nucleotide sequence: TGTGCCAGCAGCTTAGTTAGAGAGACAGATACGCAGTATTTT.

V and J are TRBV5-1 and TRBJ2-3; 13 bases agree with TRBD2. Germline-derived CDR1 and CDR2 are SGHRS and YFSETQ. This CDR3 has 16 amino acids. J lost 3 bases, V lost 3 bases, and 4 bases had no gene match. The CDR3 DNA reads TGCGCCAGCAGCTCGGGGACTAGCGGGACAACAGATACGCAGTATTTT. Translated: CASSSGTSGTTDTQYF.

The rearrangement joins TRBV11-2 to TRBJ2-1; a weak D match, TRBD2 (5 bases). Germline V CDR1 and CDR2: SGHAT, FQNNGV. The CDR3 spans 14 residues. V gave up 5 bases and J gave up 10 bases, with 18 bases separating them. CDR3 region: CASSRRDRRAEQFF. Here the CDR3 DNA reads TGTGCCAGCAGCCGCCGGGATCGAAGGGCCGAGCAGTTCTTC.

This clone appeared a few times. The CDR3: CASSLGVGGGGYTF. CDR3 sequence (DNA): TGTGCCAGCAGCTTGGGGGTTGGGGGCGGTGGCTACACCTTC. V usage is TRBV5-4 and J usage is TRBJ1-2; tentative D call: TRBD1 (6 bases). From germline, CDR1 is SGHNT and CDR2 YYREEE (reference sequence). The V end was cut by 0 bases, the J end by 7 bases, with 13 bases between. The CDR3 runs 14 residues. The entire variable domain, with the rest obtained from reference TRBV5-4 and TRBJ1-2, is as follows: ETGVTQSPTHLIKTRGQQVTLRCSSQSGHNTVSWYQQALGQGPQFIFQYYREEENGRGNFPPRFSGLQFPNYSSELNVNALELDDSALYLCASSLGVGGGGYTFGSGTRLTVV.

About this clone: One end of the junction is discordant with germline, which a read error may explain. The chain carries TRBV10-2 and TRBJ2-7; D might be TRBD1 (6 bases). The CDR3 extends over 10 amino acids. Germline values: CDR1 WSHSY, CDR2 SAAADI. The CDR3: CARTGQWIIF. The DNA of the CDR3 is TGCGCCAGAACGGGACAATGGATTATATTC.

CDR3 loop: CASSPQVANTGELFF. The CDR3 DNA sequence: TGTGCCAGCAGCCCCCAGGTCGCGAACACCGGGGAGCTGTTTTTT. The chain is built from TRBV7-8 and TRBJ2-2; D is unclear. The germline CDR1 and CDR2 sequences are SGHVS and FQNEAQ. The CDR3 sequence is 15 residues long. V lost 5 bases and J lost 0, with 10 bases in between.

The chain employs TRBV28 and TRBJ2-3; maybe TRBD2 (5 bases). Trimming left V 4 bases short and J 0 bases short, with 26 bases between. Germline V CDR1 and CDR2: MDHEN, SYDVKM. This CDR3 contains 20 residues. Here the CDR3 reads CASSSSSATDFLFSTDTQYF. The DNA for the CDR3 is TGTGCCAGCAGTTCAAGTTCCGCAACGGACTTTCTATTCAGCACAGATACGCAGTATTTT.

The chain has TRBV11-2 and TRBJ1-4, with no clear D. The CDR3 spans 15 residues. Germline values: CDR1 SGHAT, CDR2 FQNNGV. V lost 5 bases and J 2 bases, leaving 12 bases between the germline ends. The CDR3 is CASSLRRGTNEKLFF. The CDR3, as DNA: TGTGCCAGCAGCCTTAGAAGAGGGACTAATGAAAAACTGTTTTTT.

The CDR3 here is CASSRGGTSGDNEQFF. The CDR3 region has the DNA TGCGCCAGCAGCCGAGGGGGGACTAGCGGTGACAATGAGCAGTTCTTC. This chain uses TRBV5-1 with TRBJ2-1, with 11 bases identical to TRBD2. V dropped 4 bases and J dropped 5; count of bases not matched to a gene: 8. There are 16 residues in the CDR3. In germline, CDR1 is SGHRS, CDR2 YFSETQ.

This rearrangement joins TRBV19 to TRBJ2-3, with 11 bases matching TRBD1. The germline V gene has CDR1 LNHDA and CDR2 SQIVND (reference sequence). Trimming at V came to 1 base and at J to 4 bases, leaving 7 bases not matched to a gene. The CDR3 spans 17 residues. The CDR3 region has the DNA TGTGCCAGTAGTATAGTGCATCGGGACAGGGGGTCAGATACGCAGTATTTT. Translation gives CASSIVHRDRGSDTQYF.

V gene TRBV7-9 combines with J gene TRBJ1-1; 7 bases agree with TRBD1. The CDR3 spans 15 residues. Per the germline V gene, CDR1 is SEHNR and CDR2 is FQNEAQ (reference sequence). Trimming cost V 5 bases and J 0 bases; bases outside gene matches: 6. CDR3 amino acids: CASSPAGTVNTEAFF. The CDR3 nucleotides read TGTGCCAGCAGCCCTGCCGGGACAGTGAACACTGAAGCTTTCTTT.

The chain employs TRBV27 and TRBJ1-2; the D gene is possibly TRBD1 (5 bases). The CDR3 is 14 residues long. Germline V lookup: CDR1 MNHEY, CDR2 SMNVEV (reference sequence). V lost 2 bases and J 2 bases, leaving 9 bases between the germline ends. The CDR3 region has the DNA TGTGCCAGCAGTTTAAGTCCAGGGAACTATGGCTACACCTTC. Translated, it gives CASSLSPGNYGYTF.

Written as DNA, the CDR3 is TGTGCCAGCAGCGCATCAGGTGAGACTGAAGCTTTCTTT. Protein: CASSASGETEAFF. This chain uses TRBV9 with TRBJ1-1, with unresolved D. The CDR3 sequence is 13 residues long. V was cut by 3 bases and J by 5 bases, with 11 bases left in between. Germline CDR1 reads SGDLS; CDR2 reads YYNGEE.

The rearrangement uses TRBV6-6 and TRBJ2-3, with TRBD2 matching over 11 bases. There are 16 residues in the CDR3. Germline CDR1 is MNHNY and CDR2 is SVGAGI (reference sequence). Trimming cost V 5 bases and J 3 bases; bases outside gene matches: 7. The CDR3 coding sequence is TGTGCCAGCAGTCTCTTACTAGCGGGAGTTACAGATACGCAGTATTTT. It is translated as CASSLLLAGVTDTQYF.

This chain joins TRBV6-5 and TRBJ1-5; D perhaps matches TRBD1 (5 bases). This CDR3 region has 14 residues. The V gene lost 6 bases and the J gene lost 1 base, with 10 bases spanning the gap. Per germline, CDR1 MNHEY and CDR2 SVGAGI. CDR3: CASSRWGSNQPQHF. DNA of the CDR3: TGTGCCAGCAGCCGATGGGGCAGCAATCAGCCCCAGCATTTT.

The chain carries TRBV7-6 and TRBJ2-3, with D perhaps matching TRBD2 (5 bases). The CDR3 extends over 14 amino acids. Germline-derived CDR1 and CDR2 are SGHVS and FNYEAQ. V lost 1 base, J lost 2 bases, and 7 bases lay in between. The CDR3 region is CASSLERITDTQYF. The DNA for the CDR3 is TGTGCCAGCAGCTTAGAGCGGATCACAGATACGCAGTATTTT.

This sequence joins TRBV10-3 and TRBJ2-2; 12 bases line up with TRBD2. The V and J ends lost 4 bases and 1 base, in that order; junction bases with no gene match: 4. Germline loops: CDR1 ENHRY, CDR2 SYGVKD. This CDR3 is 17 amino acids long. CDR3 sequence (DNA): TGTGCCATCAGTGGGACTAGCGGGGTAGGGAACACCGGGGAGCTGTTTTTT. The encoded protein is CAISGTSGVGNTGELFF.

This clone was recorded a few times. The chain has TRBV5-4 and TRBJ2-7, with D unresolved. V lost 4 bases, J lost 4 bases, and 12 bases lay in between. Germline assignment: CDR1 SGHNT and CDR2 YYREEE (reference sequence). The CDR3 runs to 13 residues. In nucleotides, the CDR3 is TGTGCCAGCAGCCCGCAGGATTCGTACGAGCAGTACTTC. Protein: CASSPQDSYEQYF. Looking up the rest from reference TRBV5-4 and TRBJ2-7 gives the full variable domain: ETGVTQSPTHLIKTRGQQVTLRCSSQSGHNTVSWYQQALGQGPQFIFQYYREEENGRGNFPPRFSGLQFPNYSSELNVNALELDDSALYLCASSPQDSYEQYFGPGTRLTVT.